The 9 T cell receptor beta chains listed next were all sequenced from one sample in a study of T cells after yellow fever vaccination. TCRdb passed the 5' RACE reads through MiXCR, listing each CDR3 protein once. The repertoire consists of 500,000 to 650,000 distinct CDR3 sequences, with about 13% occurring once and the leading ten covering roughly an eighth. The sequenced sample was PBMCs, obtained on the day of the yellow fever booster vaccination. The receptor set was obtained from a man aged 25 to 40 who received the YFV17D yellow fever vaccine.

V and J are TRBV20-1 and TRBJ2-4, with D possibly TRBD1 on 5 matching bases. Germline values: CDR1 DFQATT, CDR2 SNEGSKA (reference sequence). CDR3 length equals 11 residues. V was trimmed by 3 bases and J by 7 bases, leaving 7 bases between them. The CDR3 is CSASDSNIQYF. CDR3 nucleotide sequence: TGCAGTGCTAGCGACAGTAACATTCAGTACTTC.

About this clonotype: The junction departs from the called germline gene at one end, perhaps through a read error. V usage is TRBV4-1 and J usage is TRBJ1-5; D unresolved. Germline assignment: CDR1 MGHRA and CDR2 YSYEKL. This CDR3 is 14 amino acids long. CDR3: CASSKEGRGQPQHF. The CDR3 DNA reads TGCGCCAGCAGCAAAGAAGGTCGGGGACAGCCCCAGCATTTT.

The rearrangement links TRBV20-1 to TRBJ2-7; TRBD2 matches 8 bases. The CDR3 is 12 amino acids. Germline V lookup: CDR1 DFQATT, CDR2 SNEGSKA (reference sequence). The CDR3 spells CSLTSDTYEQYF. The CDR3 DNA sequence: TGCAGCCTGACTAGCGACACCTACGAGCAGTACTTC.

The V gene is TRBV7-2, the J gene TRBJ2-1; the match to TRBD2 covers 11 bases. The ends lost 4 bases at V and 12 bases at J; junction bases unmatched: 8. There are 14 residues in the CDR3. The germline gives CDR1 SGHTA, CDR2 FQGNSA. Written as DNA, the CDR3 is TGTGCCAGCAGCTCACTAGCGGGAGTCTTTGGGCAGTTCTTC. Translating it yields CASSSLAGVFGQFF.

This clonotype was seen repeatedly, ten times or more. The rearrangement joins TRBV15 to TRBJ1-2; D perhaps matches TRBD1 (5 bases). Germline assignment: CDR1 LNHNV and CDR2 YYDKDF (reference sequence). CDR3 length: 16 amino acids. V lost 5 bases and J lost 7, with 23 bases in between. CDR3 sequence reads: CATSLNPFQGDGGYTF. CDR3 sequence (DNA): TGTGCCACCAGCTTAAACCCCTTCCAGGGAGACGGTGGCTACACCTTC.

At least ten counts were recorded for this clonotype. Here the CDR3 DNA reads TGCGCCAGCAGCGCAGAGCTCACAGATACGCAGTATTTT. It codes for CASSAELTDTQYF. The chain joins TRBV4-3 to TRBJ2-3; D unclear. V was cut by 5 bases and J by 2 bases, with 8 bases left in between. This CDR3 is built from 13 residues. Germline CDR1 and CDR2: LGHNA and YSLEER.

This clonotype came up a few times. The chain uses TRBV25-1 and TRBJ1-5; a weak D match, TRBD1 (5 bases). The CDR3 spans 13 residues. Deletions cut 2 bases from V and 6 bases from J, with 8 bases between. The germline gives CDR1 MGHDK, CDR2 SYGVNS. The CDR3 DNA is TGTGCCAGCAGTGAAATGGGGGTTCAGCCCCAGCATTTT. Amino acid sequence: CASSEMGVQPQHF.

The chain combines TRBV6-5 with TRBJ2-1; tentatively, D is TRBD1 or TRBD2 (5 bases each). Trimming pared 4 bases from V and 8 bases from J, leaving 15 bases between. Germline values: CDR1 MNHEY, CDR2 SVGAGI. The CDR3 runs 14 residues. This CDR3 is CASSLGMWDHEQFF. The CDR3 region has the DNA TGTGCCAGCAGTTTAGGGATGTGGGACCATGAGCAGTTCTTC.

V is TRBV20-1 and J is TRBJ2-5; D gene ambiguous. Deletions cut 6 bases from V and 3 bases from J, with 17 bases between. CDR1 and CDR2 from the germline V gene are DFQATT and SNEGSKA (reference sequence). CDR3 length: 14 residues. CDR3 amino acids: CSACRSPLEETQYF. The CDR3, as DNA: TGCAGTGCCTGTAGGAGTCCTTTGGAAGAGACCCAGTACTTC.